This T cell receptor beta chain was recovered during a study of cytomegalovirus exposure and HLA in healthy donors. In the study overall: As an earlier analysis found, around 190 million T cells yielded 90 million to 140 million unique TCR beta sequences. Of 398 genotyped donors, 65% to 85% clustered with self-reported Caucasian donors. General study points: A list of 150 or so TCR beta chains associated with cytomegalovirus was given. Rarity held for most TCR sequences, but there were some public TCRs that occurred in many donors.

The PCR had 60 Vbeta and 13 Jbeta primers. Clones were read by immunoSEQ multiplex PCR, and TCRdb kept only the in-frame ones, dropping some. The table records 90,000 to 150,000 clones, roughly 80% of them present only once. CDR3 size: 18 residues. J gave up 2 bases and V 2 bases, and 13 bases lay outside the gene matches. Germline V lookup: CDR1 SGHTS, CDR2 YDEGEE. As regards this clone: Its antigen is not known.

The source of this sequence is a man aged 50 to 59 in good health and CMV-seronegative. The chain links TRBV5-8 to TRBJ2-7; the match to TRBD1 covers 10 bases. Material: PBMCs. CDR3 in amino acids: CASSFDRGLGTTPYEQYF. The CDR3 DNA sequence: TGTGCCAGCAGCTTCGACAGGGGGCTGGGGACTACCCCCTACGAGCAGTACTTC.